This TCR beta chain was sequenced during a study of T-cell reconstitution after alpha-beta-depleted transplantation in children. CDR3 length: 13 residues. J gave up 4 bases and V 2 bases, and 2 bases lay outside the gene matches. Germline-derived CDR1 and CDR2 are SQVTM and ANQGSEA. Unique molecular identifiers were used in preparing the TCRbeta library. Using its own MiXCR run on the PCR reads, TCRdb lists one record per CDR3 protein. In the table there are about 500,000 distinct CDR3 sequences, about 31% of which are singletons. The sequence was collected from a human donor who donated a stem cell graft to a child with aplastic anemia. This material consisted of PBMCs from the stem cell graft donor, taken from the stem cell graft. The chain uses TRBV29-1 and TRBJ2-7, with 10 positions matching TRBD2. For the CDR3, the DNA is TGCAGCGTTGAAACTAGCGGGAATTACGAGCAGTACTTC. As protein: CSVETSGNYEQYF.